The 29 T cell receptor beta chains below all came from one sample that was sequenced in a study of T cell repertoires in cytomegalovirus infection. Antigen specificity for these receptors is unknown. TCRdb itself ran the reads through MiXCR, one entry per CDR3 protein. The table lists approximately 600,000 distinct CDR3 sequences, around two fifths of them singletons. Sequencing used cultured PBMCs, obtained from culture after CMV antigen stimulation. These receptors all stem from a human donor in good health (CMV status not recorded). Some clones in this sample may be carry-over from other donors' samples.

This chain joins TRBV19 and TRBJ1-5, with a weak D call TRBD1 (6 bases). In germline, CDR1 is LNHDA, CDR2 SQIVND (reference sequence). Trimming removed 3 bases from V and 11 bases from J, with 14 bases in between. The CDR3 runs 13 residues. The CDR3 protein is CASSMGHGGAQHF. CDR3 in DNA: TGTGCCAGTAGTATGGGACACGGCGGGGCCCAGCATTTT. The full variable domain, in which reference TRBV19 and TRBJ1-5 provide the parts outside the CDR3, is DGGITQSPKYLFRKEGQNVTLSCEQNLNHDAMYWYRQDPGQGLRLIYYSQIVNDFQKGDIAEGYSVSREKKESFPLTVTSAQKNPTAFYLCASSMGHGGAQHFGDGTRLSIL.

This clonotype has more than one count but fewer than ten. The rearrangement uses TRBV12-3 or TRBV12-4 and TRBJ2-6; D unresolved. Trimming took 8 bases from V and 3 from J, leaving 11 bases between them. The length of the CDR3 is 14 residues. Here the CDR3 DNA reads TGTGCCAGCCTTGGGTCCGGTGGGGCCAACGTCCTGACTTTC. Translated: CASLGSGGANVLTF.

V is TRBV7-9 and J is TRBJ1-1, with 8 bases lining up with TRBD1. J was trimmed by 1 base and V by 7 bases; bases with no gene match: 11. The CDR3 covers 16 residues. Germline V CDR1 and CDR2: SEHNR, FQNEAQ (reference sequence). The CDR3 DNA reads TGTGCCAGCATCAAATCCAGGGGGCAGGCGAACACTGAAGCTTTCTTT. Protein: CASIKSRGQANTEAFF.

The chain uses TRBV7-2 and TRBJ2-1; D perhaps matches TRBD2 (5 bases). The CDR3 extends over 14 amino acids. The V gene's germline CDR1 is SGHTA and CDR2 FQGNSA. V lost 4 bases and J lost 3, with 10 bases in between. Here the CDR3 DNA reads TGTGCCAGCAGCTCTCTCGGGATCTACAATGAGCAGTTCTTC. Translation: CASSSLGIYNEQFF.

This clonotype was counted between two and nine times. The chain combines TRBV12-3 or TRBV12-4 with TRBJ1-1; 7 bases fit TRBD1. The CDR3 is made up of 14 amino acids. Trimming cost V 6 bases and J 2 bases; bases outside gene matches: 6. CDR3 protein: CASRKQGINTEAFF. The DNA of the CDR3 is TGTGCCAGCAGAAAACAGGGGATCAACACTGAAGCTTTCTTT.

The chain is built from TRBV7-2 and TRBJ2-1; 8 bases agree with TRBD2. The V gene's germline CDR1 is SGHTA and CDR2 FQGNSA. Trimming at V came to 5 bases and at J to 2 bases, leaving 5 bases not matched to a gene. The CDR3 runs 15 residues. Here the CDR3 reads CASSPSGQPYNEQFF. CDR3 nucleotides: TGTGCCAGCAGCCCTAGCGGGCAACCCTACAATGAGCAGTTCTTC.

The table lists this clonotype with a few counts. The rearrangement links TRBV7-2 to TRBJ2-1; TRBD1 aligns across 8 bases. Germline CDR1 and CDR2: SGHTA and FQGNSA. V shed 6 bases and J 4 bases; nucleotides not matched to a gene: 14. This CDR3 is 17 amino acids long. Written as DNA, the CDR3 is TGTGCCAGCAGTCGAACAGGGGGAGGACCGGGTTACAATGAGCAGTTCTTC. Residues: CASSRTGGGPGYNEQFF.

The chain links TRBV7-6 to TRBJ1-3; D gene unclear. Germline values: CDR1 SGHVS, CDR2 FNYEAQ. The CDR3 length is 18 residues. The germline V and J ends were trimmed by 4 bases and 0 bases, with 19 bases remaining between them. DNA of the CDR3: TGTGCCAGCAGCTCCCGAGGCCTCCTCAGAACCTCTGGAAACACCATATATTTT. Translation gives CASSSRGLLRTSGNTIYF.

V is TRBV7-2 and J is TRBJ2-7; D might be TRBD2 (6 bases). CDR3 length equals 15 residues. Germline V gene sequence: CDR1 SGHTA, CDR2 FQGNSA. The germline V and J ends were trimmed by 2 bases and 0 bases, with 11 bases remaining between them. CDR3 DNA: TGTGCCAGCAGCTTACGCCGGGACTTCTCCTACGAGCAGTACTTC. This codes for CASSLRRDFSYEQYF.

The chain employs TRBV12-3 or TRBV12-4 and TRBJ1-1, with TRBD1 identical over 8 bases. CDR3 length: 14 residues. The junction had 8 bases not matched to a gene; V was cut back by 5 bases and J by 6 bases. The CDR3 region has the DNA TGTGCCAGCAGTCAGGGGGCCTGGTTTGCTGAAGCTTTCTTT. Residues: CASSQGAWFAEAFF.

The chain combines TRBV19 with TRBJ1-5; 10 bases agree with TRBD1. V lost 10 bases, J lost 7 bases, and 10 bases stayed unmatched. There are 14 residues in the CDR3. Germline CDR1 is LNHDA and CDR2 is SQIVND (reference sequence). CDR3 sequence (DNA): TGTGCCACTTCGAGGGACAGGGGAATCCAGCCCCAGCATTTT. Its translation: CATSRDRGIQPQHF.

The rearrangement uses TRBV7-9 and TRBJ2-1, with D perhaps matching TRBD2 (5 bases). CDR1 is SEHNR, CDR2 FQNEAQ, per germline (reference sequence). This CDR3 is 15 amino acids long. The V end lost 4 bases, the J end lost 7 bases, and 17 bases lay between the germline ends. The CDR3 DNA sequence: TGTGCCAGCAGCTCCCTAGAGGGTAATTTGAATGAGCAGTTCTTC. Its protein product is CASSSLEGNLNEQFF.

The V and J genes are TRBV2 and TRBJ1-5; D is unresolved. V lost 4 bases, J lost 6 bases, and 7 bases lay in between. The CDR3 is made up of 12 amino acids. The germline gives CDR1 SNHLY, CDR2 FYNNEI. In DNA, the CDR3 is TGTGCCAGCAGTGGGATGAGTCAGCCCCAGCATTTT. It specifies CASSGMSQPQHF.

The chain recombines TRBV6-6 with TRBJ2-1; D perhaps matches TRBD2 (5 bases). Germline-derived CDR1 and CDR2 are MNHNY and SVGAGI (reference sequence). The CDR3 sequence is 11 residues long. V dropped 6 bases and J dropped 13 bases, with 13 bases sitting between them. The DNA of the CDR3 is TGTGCCAGCAGCCCCTCGGAGGACCAGTTCTTC. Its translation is CASSPSEDQFF.

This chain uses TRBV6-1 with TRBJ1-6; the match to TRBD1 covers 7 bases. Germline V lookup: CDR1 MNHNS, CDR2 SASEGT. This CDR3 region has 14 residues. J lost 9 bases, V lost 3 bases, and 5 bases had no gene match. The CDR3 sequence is CASSDRQGGSPLHF. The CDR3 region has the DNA TGTGCCAGCAGTGACCGACAGGGAGGTTCACCCCTCCACTTT.

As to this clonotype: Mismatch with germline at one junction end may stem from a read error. In nucleotides, the CDR3 is TGCGCCAGCAGCCACGAACAGGGGCTGACGAACACTAAAGCTTTCTTT. Protein sequence: CASSHEQGLTNTKAFF. V is TRBV4-1 and J is TRBJ1-1; 7 bases agree with TRBD1. Germline V gene lookup returns CDR1 MGHRA and CDR2 YSYEKL. This CDR3 spans 16 amino acids.

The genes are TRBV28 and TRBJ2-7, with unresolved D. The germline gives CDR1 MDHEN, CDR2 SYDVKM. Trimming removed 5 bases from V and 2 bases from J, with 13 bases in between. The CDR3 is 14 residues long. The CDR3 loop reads CASSTHTYPYEQYF. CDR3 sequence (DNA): TGTGCCAGCAGTACCCACACGTACCCCTACGAGCAGTACTTC.

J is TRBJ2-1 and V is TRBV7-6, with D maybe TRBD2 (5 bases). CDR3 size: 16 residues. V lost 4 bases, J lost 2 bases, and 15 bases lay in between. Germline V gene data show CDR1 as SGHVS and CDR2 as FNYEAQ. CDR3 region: CASSYVGGRAYNEQFF. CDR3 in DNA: TGTGCCAGCAGCTACGTCGGAGGCAGAGCCTACAATGAGCAGTTCTTC.

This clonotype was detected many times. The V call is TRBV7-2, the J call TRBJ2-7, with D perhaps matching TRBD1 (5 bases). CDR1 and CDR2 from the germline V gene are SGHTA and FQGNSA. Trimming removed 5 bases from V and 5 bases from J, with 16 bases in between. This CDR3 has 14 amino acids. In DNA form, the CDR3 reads TGTGCCAGCAGCCCAACAGGCCTTTTTCACGAGCAGTACGTC. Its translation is CASSPTGLFHEQYV.

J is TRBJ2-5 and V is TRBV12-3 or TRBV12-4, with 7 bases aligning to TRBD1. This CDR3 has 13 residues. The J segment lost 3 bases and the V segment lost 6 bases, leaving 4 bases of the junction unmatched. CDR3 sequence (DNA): TGTGCCAGCAGCGTGGGGACAGAAGAGACCCAGTACTTC. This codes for CASSVGTEETQYF.

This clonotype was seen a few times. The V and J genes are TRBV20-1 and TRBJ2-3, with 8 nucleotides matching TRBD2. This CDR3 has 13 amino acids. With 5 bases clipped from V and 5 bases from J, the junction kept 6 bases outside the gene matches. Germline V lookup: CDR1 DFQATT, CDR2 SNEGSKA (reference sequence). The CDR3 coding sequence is TGCAGTGCTGCGCCGGGAGGGAAAGATACGCAGTATTTT. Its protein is CSAAPGGKDTQYF.

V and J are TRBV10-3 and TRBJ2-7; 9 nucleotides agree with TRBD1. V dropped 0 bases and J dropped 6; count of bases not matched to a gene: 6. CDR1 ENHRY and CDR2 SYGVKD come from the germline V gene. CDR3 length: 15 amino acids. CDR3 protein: CAISESPGQGAEQYF. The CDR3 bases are TGTGCCATCAGTGAGTCACCGGGACAGGGCGCCGAGCAGTACTTC.

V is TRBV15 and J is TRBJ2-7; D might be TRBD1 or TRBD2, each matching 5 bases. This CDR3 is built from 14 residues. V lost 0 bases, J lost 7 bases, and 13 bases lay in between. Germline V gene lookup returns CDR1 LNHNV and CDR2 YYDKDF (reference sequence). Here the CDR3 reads CATSRDPAEGEQYF. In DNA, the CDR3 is TGTGCCACCAGCAGAGATCCGGCTGAGGGGGAGCAGTACTTC.

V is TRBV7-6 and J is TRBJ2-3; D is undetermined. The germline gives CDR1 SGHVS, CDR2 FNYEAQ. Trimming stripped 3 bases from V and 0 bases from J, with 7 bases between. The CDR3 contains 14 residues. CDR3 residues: CASSFSLSTDTQYF. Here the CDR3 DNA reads TGTGCCAGCAGCTTTTCGCTTAGCACAGATACGCAGTATTTT.

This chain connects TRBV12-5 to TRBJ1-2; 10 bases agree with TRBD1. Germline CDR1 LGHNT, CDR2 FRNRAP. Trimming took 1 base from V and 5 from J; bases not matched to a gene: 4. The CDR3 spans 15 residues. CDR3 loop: CASGLADRGLYGYTF. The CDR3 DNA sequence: TGTGCTAGTGGTTTGGCGGACAGGGGGTTGTATGGCTACACCTTC.

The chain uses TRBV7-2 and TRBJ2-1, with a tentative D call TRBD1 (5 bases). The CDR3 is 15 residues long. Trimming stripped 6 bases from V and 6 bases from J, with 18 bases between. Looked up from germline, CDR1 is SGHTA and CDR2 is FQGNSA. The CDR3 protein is CASRGVGGPANEQFF. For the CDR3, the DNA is TGTGCCAGCAGAGGGGTAGGTGGACCCGCCAATGAGCAGTTCTTC.

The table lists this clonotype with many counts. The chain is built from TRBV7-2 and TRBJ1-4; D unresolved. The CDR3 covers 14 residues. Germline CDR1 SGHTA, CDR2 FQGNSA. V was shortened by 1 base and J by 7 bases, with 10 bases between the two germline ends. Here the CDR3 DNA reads TGTGCCAGCAGCTTAGGTGTGGGTCGTGAAAAACTGTTTTTT. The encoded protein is CASSLGVGREKLFF.

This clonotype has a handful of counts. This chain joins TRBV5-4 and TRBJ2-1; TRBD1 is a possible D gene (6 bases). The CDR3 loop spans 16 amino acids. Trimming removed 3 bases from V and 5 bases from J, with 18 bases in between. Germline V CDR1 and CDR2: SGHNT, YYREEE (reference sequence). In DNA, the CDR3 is TGTGCCAGCAGCTCTAGGGGACATCAGAGGAACAATGAGCAGTTCTTC. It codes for CASSSRGHQRNNEQFF.

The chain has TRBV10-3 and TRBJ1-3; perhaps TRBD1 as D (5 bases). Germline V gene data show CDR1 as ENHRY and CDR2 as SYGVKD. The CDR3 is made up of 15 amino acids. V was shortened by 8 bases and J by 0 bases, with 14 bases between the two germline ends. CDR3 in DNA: TGTGCCATCGGTTTAGACAGTACCTCTGGAAACACCATATATTTT. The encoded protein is CAIGLDSTSGNTIYF.